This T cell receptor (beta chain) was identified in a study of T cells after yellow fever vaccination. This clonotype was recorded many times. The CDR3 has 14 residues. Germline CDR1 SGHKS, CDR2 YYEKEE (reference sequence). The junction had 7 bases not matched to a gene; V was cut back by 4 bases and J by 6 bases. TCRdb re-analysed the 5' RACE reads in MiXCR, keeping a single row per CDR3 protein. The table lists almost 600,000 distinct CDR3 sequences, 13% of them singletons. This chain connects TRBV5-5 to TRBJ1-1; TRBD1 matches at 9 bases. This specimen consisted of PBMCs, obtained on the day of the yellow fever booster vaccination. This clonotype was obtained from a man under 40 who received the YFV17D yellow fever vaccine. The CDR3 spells CASSAGQGGAEAFF. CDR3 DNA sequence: TGTGCCAGCAGCGCGGGACAGGGAGGGGCTGAAGCTTTCTTT.